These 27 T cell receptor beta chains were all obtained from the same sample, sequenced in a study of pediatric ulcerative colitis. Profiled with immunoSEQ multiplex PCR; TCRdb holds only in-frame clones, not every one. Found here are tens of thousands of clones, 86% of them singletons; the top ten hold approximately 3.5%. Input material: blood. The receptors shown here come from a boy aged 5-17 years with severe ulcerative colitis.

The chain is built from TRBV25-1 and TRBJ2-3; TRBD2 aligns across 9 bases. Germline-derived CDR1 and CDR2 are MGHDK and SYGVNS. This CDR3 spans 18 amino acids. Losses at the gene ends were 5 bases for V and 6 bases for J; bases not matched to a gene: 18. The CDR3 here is CASSPWGGRADHMDTQYF. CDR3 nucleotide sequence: TGTGCCAGCAGTCCCTGGGGCGGGAGGGCCGATCATATGGATACGCAGTATTTT.

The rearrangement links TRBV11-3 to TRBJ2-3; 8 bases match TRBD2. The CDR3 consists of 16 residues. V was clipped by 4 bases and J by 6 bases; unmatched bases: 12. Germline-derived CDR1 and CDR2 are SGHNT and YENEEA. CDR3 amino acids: CASSSARAGVGDTQYF. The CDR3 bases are TGTGCCAGCAGCTCAGCCCGAGCGGGAGTAGGGGATACGCAGTATTTT.

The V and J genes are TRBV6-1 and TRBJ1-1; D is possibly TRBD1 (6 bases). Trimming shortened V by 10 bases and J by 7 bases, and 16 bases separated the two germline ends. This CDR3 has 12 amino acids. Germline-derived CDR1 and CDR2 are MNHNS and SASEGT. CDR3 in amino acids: CATIWTADEAFF. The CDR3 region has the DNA TGTGCCACGATTTGGACAGCTGATGAAGCTTTCTTT.

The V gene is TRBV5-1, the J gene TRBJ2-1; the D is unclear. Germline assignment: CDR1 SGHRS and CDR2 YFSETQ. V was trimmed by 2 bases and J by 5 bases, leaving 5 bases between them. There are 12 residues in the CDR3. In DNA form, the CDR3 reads TGCGCCAGCAGCTTAGGGAACAATGAGCAGTTCTTC. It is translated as CASSLGNNEQFF.

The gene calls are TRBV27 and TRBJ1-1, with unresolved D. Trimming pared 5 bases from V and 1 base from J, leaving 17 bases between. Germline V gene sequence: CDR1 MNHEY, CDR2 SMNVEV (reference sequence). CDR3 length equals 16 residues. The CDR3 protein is CASSPARWPANTEAFF. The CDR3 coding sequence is TGTGCCAGCAGTCCCGCTAGGTGGCCAGCGAACACTGAAGCTTTCTTT.

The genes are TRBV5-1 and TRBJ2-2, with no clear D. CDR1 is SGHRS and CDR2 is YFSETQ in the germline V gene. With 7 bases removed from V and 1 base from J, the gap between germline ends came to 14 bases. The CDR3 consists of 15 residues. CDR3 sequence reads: CASAAGDGNTGELFF. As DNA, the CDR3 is TGCGCCAGCGCGGCCGGCGACGGGAACACCGGGGAGCTGTTTTTT.

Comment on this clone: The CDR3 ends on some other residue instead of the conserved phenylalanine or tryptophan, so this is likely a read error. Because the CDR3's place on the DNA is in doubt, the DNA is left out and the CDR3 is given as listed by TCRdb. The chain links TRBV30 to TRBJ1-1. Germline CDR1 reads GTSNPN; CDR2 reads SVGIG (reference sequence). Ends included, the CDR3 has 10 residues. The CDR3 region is CAWRGTRSFL.

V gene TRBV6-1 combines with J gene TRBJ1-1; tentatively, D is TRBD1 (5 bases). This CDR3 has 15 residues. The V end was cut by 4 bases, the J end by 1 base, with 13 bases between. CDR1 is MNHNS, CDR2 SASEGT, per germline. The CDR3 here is CASSVRDAANTEAFF. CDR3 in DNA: TGTGCCAGCAGTGTCCGGGACGCAGCGAACACTGAAGCTTTCTTT.

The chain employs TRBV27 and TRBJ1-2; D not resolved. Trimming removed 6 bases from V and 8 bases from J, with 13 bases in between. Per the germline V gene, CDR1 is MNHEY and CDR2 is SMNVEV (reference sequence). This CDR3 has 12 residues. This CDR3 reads CASRAREGGYTF. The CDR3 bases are TGTGCCAGCAGAGCCCGGGAGGGAGGCTACACCTTC.

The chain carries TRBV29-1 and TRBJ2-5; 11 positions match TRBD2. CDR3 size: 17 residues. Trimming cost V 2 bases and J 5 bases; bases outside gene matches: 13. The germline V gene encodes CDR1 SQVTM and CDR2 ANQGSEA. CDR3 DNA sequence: TGCAGCGTTGAATTAGCGGGAGGGGTCTGGTCATGGGAGACCCAGTACTTC. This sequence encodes CSVELAGGVWSWETQYF.

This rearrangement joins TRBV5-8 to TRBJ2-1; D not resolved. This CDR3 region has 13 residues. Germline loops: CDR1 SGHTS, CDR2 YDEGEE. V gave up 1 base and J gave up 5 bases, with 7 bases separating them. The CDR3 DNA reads TGTGCCAGCAGCTTGCAGCTAAACAATGAGCAGTTCTTC. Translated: CASSLQLNNEQFF.

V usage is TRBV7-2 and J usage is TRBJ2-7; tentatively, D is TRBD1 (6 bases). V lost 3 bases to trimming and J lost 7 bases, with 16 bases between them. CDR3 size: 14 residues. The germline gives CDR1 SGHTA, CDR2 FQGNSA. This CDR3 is CASSFAQGQGEQYF. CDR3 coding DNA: TGTGCCAGCAGCTTTGCGCAGGGCCAGGGGGAGCAGTACTTC.

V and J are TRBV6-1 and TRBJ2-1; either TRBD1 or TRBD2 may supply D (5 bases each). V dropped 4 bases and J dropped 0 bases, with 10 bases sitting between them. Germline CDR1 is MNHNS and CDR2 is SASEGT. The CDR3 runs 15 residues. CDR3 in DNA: TGTGCCAGCAGTGCGGGGCAAAGCTCCTACAATGAGCAGTTCTTC. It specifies CASSAGQSSYNEQFF.

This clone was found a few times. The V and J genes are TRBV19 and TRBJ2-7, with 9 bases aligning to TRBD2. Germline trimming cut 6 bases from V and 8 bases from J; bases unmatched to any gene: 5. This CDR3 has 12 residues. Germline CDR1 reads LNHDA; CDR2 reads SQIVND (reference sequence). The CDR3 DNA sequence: TGTGCCAGTAGGGCTAGCGGGACTAAGCAGTACTTC. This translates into CASRASGTKQYF.

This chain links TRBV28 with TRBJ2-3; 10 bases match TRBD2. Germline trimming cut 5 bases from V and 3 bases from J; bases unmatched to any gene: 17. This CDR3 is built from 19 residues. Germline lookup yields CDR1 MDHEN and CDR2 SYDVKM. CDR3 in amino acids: CASSPPFSFLAGETDTQYF. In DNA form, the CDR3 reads TGTGCCAGCAGTCCTCCTTTTTCCTTTCTAGCGGGAGAAACAGATACGCAGTATTTT.

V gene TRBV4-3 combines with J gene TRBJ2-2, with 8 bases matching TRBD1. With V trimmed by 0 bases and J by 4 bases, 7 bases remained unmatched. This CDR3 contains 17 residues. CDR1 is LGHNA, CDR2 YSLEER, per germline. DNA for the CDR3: TGCGCCAGCAGCCAAGAGGCGGGACAGGATATCACCGGGGAGCTGTTTTTT. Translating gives CASSQEAGQDITGELFF.

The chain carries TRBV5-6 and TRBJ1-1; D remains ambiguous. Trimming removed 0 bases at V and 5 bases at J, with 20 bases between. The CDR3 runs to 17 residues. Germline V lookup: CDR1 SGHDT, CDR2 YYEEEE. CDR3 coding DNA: TGTGCCAGCAGCTTGGCCGGGCGGGCAGGAAAGACGACTGAAGCTTTCTTT. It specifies CASSLAGRAGKTTEAFF.

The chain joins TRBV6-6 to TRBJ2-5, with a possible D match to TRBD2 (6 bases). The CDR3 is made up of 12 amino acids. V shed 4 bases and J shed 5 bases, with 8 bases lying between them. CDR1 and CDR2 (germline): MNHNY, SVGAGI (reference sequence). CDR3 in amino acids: CASSWDSETQYF. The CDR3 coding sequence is TGTGCCAGCAGTTGGGACTCGGAGACCCAGTACTTC.

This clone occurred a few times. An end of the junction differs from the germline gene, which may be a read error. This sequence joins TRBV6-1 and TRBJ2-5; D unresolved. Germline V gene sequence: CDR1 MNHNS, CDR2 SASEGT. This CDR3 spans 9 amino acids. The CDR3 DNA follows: TGTGCCAGCGGTCCAGTCATTCACTTC. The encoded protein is CASGPVIHF.

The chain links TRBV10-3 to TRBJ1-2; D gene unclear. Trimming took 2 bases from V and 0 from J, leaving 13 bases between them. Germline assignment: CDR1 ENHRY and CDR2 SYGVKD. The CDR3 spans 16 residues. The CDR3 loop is CAISEPGSGSNYGYTF. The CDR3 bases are TGTGCCATCAGTGAGCCCGGAAGTGGGTCTAACTATGGCTACACCTTC.

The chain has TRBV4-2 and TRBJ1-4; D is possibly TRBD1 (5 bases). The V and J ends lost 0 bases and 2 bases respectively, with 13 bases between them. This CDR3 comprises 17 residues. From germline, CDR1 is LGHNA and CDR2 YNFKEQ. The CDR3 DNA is TGTGCCAGCAGCCAAGAGGGGGGAAGAGGCACTAATGAAAAACTGTTTTTT. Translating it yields CASSQEGGRGTNEKLFF.

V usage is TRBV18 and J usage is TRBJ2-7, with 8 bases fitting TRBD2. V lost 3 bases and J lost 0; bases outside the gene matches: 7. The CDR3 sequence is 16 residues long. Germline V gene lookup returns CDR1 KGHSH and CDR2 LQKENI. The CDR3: CASSPEAGASSYEQYF. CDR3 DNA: TGTGCCAGCTCACCCGAAGCGGGAGCCTCCTCCTACGAGCAGTACTTC.

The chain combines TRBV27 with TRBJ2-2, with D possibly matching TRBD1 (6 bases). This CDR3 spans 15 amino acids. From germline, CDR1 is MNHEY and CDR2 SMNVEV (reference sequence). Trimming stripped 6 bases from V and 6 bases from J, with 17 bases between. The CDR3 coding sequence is TGTGCCAGCAGCCTAAACAGGGAGCACGCCGGGGAGCTGTTTTTT. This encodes CASSLNREHAGELFF.

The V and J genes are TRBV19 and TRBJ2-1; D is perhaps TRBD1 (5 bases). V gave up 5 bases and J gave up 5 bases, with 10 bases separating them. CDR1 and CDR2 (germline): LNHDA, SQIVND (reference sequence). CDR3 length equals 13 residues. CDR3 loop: CASSLWGDNEQFF. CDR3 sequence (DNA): TGTGCCAGTAGTCTCTGGGGCGACAATGAGCAGTTCTTC.

The CDR3 loop is CASSLAGPSTDTQYF. Here the CDR3 DNA reads TGCGCCAGCAGCTTGGCCGGGCCTAGCACAGATACGCAGTATTTT. J is TRBJ2-3 and V is TRBV5-1, with D unresolved. The V and J ends lost 0 bases and 0 bases respectively, with 8 bases between them. The CDR3 totals 15 residues. Germline CDR1 SGHRS, CDR2 YFSETQ. The full variable domain, in which reference TRBV5-1 and TRBJ2-3 provide the parts outside the CDR3, is KAGVTQTPRYLIKTRGQQVTLSCSPISGHRSVSWYQQTPGQGLQFLFEYFSETQRNKGNFPGRFSGRQFSNSRSEMNVSTLELGDSALYLCASSLAGPSTDTQYFGPGTRLTVL.

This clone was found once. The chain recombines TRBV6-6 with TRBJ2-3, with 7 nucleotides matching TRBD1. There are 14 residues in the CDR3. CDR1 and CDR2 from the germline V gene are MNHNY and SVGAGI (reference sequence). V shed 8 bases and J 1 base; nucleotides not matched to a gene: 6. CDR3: CASGIDRGTDTQYF. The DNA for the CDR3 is TGTGCCAGCGGTATTGACAGGGGCACAGATACGCAGTATTTT.

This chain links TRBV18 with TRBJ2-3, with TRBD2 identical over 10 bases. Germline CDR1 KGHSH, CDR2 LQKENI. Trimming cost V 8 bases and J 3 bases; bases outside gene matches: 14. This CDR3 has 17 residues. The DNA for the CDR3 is TGTGCCAGCCCAACAGGGGCTAGCGGGAGTAGGACAGATACGCAGTATTTT. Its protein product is CASPTGASGSRTDTQYF.